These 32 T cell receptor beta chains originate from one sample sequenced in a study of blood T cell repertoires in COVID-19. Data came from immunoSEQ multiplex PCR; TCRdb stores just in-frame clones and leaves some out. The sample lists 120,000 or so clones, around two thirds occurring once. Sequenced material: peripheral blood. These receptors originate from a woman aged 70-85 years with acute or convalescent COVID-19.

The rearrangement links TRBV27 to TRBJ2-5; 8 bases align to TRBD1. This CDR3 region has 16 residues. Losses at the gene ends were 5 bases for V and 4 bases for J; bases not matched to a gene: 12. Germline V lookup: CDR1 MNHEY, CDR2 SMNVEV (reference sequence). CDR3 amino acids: CASSHQHGDRLETQYF. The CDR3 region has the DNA TGTGCCAGCAGTCACCAGCACGGGGACAGGTTAGAGACCCAGTACTTC.

CDR3 in DNA: TGTGCCAGCAGCGGAGGCGGGGCTCCCTCCTACGAGCAGTACTTC. This sequence encodes CASSGGGAPSYEQYF. The chain uses TRBV7-2 and TRBJ2-7, with a weak D call TRBD2 (6 bases). The V and J ends lost 5 bases and 0 bases respectively, with 14 bases between them. The CDR3 has 15 amino acids. The germline V gene has CDR1 SGHTA and CDR2 FQGNSA.

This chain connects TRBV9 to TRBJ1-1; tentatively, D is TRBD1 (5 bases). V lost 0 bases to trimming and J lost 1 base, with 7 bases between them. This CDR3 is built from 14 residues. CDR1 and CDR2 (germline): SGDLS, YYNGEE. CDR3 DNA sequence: TGTGCCAGCAGCGTAGTGCAGGGGAACACTGAAGCTTTCTTT. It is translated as CASSVVQGNTEAFF.

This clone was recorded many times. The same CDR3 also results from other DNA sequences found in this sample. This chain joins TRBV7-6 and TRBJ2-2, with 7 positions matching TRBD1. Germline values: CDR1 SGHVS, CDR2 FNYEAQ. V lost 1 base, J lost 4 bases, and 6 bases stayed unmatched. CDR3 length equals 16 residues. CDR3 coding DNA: TGTGCCAGCAGCTTAGAGGGGGCGAGCGCCACCGGGGAGCTGTTTTTT. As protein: CASSLEGASATGELFF.

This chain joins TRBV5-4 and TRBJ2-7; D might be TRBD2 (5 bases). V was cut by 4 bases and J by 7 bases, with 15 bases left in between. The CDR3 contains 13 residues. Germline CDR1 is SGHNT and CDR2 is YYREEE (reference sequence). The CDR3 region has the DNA TGTGCCAGCAGCGGTTGGACGTCGGGAGAGCAGTACTTC. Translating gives CASSGWTSGEQYF.

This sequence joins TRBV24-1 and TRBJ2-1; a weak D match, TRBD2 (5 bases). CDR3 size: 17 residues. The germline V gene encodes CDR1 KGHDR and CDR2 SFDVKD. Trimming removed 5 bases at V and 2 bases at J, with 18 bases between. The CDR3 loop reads CATSGMDSSRTYNEQFF. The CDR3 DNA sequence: TGTGCCACCAGTGGGATGGACTCCTCAAGAACCTACAATGAGCAGTTCTTC.

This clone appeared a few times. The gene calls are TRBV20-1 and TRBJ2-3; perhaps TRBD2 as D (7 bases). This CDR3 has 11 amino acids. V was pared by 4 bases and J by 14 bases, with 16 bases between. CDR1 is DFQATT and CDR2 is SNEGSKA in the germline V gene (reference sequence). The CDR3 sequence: CSATTGRGAYF. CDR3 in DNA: TGCAGTGCTACCACCGGCCGGGGGGCGTATTTT.

In DNA form, the CDR3 reads TGTGCCAGCAGCTTAGGAGCGGGGTACCAAGAGACCCAGTACTTC. Residues: CASSLGAGYQETQYF. The gene calls are TRBV7-9 and TRBJ2-5; TRBD2 aligns across 7 bases. CDR1 SEHNR and CDR2 FQNEAQ come from the germline V gene (reference sequence). The CDR3 spans 15 residues. V gave up 1 base and J gave up 0 bases; unmatched junction bases: 2.

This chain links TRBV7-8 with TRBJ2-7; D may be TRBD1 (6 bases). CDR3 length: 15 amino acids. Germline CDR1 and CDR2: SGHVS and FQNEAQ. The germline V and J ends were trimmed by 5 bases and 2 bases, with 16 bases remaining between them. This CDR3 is CASSPLVQGPYEQYF. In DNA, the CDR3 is TGTGCCAGCAGCCCGTTGGTGCAGGGGCCCTACGAGCAGTACTTC.

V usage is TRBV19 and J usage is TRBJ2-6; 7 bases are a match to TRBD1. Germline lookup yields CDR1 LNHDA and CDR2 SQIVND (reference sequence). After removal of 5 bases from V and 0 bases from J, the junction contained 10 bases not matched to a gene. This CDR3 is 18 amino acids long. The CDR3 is CASSADRPASSGANVLTF. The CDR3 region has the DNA TGTGCCAGTAGTGCGGACAGGCCGGCCTCCTCTGGGGCCAACGTCCTGACTTTC. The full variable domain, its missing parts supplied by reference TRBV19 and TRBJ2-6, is DGGITQSPKYLFRKEGQNVTLSCEQNLNHDAMYWYRQDPGQGLRLIYYSQIVNDFQKGDIAEGYSVSREKKESFPLTVTSAQKNPTAFYLCASSADRPASSGANVLTFGAGSRLTVL.

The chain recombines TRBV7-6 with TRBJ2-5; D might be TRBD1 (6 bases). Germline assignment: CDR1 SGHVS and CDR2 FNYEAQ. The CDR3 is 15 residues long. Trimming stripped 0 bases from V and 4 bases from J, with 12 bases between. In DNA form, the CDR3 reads TGTGCCAGCAGCTTAGCACCCAGGGGTGGAGAGACCCAGTACTTC. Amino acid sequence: CASSLAPRGGETQYF. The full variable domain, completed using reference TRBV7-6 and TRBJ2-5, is GAGVSQSPRYKVTKRGQDVALRCDPISGHVSLYWYRQALGQGPEFLTYFNYEAQQDKSGLPNDRFSAERPEGSISTLTIQRTEQRDSAMYRCASSLAPRGGETQYFGPGTRLLVL.

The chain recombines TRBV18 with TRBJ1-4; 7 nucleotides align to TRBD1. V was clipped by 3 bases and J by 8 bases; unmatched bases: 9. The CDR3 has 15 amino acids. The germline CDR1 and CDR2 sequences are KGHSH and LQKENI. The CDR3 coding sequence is TGTGCCAGCTCACCCTACCAGGGGGACATGGAAAAACTGTTTTTT. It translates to CASSPYQGDMEKLFF.

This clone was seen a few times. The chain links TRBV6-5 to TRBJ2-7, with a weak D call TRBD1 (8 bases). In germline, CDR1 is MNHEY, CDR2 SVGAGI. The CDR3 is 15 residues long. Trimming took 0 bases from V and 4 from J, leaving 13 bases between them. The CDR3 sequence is CASSYSNRGGYEQYF. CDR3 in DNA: TGTGCCAGCAGTTACTCAAACAGGGGGGGATACGAGCAGTACTTC.

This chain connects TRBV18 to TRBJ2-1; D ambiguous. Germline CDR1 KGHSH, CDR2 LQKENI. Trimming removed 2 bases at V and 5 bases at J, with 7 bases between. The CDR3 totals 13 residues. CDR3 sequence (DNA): TGTGCCAGCTCACCAAGCTTCGACAATGAGCAGTTCTTC. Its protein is CASSPSFDNEQFF.

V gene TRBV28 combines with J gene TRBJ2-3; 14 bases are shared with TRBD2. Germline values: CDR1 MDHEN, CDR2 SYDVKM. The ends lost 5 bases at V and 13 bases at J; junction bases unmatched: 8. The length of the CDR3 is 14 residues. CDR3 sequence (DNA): TGTGCCAGCAGTCTTGGGACTAGCGGGGGTGAGAAGTATTTT. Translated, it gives CASSLGTSGGEKYF.

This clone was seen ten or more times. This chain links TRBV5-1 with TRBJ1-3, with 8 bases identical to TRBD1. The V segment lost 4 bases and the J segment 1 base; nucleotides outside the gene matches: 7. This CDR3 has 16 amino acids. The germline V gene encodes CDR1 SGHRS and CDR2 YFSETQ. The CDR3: CASSPGDRPSGNTIYF. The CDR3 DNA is TGCGCCAGCAGCCCTGGGGACAGGCCGTCTGGAAACACCATATATTTT.

The chain's CDR3 is CASSQVHRQGNTGNQPQHF. The CDR3 DNA sequence: TGTGCCAGCAGCCAAGTTCATCGACAGGGGAATACTGGGAATCAGCCCCAGCATTTT. The chain has TRBV3-1 (or the pseudogene TRBV3-2) and TRBJ1-5; 8 nucleotides agree with TRBD1. CDR1 and CDR2 (germline): LGHDT, YNNKEL (reference sequence). Losses at the gene ends were 1 base for V and 4 bases for J; bases not matched to a gene: 15. There are 19 residues in the CDR3.

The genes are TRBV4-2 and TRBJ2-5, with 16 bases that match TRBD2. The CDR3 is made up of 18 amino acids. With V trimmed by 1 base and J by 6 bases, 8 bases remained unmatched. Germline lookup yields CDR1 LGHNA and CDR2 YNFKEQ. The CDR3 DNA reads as TGTGCCAGCAGCCAAGTGTCGACGGGACTAGCGGGAGGGAAGACCCAGTACTTC. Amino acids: CASSQVSTGLAGGKTQYF.

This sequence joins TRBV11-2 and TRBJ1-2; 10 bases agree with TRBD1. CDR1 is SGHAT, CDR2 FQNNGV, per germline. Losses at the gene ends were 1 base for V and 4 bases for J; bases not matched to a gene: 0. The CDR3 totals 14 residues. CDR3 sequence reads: CASSLGQGAYGYTF. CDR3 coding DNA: TGTGCCAGCAGCTTAGGACAGGGGGCCTATGGCTACACCTTC.

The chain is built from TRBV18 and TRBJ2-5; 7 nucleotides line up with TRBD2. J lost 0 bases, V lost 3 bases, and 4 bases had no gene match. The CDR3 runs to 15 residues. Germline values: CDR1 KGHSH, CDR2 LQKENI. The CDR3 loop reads CASSPGSGYQETQYF. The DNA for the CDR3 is TGTGCCAGCTCACCGGGTAGCGGGTACCAAGAGACCCAGTACTTC.

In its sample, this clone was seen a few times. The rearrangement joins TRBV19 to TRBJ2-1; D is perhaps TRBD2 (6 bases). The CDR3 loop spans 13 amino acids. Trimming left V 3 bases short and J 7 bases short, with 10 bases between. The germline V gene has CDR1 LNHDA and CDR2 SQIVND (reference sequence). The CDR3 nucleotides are TGTGCCAGTAGTATTCAACGGGAGAATGAGCAGTTCTTC. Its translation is CASSIQRENEQFF.

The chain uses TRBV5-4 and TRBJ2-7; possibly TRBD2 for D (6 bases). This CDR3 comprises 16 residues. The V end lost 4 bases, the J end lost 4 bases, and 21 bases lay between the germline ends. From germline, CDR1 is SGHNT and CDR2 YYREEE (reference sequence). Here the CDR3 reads CASSKGGGVEGYEQYF. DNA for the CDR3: TGTGCCAGCAGCAAGGGAGGTGGCGTCGAAGGTTACGAGCAGTACTTC.

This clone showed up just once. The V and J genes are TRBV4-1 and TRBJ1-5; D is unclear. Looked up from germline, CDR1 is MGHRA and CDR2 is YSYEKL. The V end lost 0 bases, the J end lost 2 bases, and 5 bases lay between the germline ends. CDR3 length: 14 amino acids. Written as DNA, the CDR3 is TGCGCCAGCAGCCAAGAGGGAGGCAATCAGCCCCAGCATTTT. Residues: CASSQEGGNQPQHF.

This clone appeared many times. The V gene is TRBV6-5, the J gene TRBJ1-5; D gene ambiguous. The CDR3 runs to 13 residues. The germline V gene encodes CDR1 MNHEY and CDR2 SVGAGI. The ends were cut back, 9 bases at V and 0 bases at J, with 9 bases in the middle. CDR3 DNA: TGTGCCAGTGGAGGCATTAGCAATCAGCCCCAGCATTTT. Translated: CASGGISNQPQHF.

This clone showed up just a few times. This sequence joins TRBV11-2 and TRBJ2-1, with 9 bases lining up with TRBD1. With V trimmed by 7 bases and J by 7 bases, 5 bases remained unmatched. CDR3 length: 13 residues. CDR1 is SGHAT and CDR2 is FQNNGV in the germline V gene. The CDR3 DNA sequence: TGTGCCAGCACCCGAGGACAGGGGAATGAGCAGTTCTTC. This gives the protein CASTRGQGNEQFF. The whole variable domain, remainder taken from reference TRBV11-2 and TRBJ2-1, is EAGVAQSPRYKIIEKRQSVAFWCNPISGHATLYWYQQILGQGPKLLIQFQNNGVVDDSQLPKDRFSAERLKGVDSTLKIQPAKLEDSAVYLCASTRGQGNEQFFGPGTRLTVL.

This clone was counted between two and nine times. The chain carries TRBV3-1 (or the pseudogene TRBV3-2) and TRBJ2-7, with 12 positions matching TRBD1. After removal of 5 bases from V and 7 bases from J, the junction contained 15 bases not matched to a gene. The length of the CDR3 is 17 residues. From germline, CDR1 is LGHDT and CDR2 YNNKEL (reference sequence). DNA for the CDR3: TGTGCCAGCAGCTTAGGGACAGGGGGCTTCGGTAGTGGAGAGCAGTACTTC. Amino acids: CASSLGTGGFGSGEQYF.

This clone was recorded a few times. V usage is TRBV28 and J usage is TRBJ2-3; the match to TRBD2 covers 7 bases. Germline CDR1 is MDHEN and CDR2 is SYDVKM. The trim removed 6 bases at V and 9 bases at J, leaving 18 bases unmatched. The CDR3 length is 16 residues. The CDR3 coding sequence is TGTGCCAGCAGGGGGCTCACCGGGACCCCGCGGGGGACGCAGTATTTT. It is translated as CASRGLTGTPRGTQYF. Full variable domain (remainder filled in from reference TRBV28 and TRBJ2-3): DVKVTQSSRYLVKRTGEKVFLECVQDMDHENMFWYRQDPGLGLRLIYFSYDVKMKEKGDIPEGYSVSREKKERFSLILESASTNQTSMYLCASRGLTGTPRGTQYFGPGTRLTVL.

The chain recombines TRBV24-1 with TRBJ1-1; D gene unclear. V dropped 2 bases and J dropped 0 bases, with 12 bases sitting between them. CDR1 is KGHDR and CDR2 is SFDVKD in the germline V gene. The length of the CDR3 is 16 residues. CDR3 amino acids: CATSDSGRYMNTEAFF. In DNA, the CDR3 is TGTGCCACCAGTGATTCGGGTCGATACATGAACACTGAAGCTTTCTTT.

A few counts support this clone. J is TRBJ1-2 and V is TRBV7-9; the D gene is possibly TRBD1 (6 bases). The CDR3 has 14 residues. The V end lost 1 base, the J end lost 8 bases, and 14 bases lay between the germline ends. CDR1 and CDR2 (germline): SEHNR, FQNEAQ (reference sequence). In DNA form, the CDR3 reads TGTGCCAGCAGCTTAGGTACAGGGCTAAGGGGCTACACCTTC. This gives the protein CASSLGTGLRGYTF.

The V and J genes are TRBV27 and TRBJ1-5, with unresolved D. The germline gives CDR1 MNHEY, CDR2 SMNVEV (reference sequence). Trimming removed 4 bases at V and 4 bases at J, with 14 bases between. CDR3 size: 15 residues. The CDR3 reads CASSSILKWNQPQHF. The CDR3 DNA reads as TGTGCCAGCAGTTCTATCTTAAAATGGAATCAGCCCCAGCATTTT.

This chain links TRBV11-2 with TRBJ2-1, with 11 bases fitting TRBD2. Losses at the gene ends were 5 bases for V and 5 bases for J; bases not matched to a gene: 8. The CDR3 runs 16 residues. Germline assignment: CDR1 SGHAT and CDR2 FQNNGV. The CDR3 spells CASSVVEGLADNEQFF. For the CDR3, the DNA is TGTGCCAGCAGCGTCGTGGAGGGACTAGCGGACAATGAGCAGTTCTTC.

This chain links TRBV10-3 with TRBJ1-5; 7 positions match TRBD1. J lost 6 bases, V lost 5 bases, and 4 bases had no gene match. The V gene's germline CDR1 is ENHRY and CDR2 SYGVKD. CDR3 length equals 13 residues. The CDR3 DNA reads TGTGCCATCAGTCCAGGGGGTGGTCAGCCCCAGCATTTT. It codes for CAISPGGGQPQHF.